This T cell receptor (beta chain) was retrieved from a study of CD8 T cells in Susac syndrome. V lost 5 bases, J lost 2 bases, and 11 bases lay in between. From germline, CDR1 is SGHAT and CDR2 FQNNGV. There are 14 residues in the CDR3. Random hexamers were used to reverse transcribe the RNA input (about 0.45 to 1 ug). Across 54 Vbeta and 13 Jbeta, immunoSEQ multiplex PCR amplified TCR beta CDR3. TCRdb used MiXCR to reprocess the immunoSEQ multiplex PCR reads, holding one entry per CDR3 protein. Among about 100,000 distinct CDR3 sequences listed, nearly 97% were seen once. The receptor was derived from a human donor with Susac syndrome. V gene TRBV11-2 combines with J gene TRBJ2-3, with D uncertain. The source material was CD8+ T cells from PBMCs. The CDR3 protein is CASSALSDTDTQYF. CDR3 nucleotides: TGTGCCAGCAGCGCCCTTTCAGACACAGATACGCAGTATTTT.